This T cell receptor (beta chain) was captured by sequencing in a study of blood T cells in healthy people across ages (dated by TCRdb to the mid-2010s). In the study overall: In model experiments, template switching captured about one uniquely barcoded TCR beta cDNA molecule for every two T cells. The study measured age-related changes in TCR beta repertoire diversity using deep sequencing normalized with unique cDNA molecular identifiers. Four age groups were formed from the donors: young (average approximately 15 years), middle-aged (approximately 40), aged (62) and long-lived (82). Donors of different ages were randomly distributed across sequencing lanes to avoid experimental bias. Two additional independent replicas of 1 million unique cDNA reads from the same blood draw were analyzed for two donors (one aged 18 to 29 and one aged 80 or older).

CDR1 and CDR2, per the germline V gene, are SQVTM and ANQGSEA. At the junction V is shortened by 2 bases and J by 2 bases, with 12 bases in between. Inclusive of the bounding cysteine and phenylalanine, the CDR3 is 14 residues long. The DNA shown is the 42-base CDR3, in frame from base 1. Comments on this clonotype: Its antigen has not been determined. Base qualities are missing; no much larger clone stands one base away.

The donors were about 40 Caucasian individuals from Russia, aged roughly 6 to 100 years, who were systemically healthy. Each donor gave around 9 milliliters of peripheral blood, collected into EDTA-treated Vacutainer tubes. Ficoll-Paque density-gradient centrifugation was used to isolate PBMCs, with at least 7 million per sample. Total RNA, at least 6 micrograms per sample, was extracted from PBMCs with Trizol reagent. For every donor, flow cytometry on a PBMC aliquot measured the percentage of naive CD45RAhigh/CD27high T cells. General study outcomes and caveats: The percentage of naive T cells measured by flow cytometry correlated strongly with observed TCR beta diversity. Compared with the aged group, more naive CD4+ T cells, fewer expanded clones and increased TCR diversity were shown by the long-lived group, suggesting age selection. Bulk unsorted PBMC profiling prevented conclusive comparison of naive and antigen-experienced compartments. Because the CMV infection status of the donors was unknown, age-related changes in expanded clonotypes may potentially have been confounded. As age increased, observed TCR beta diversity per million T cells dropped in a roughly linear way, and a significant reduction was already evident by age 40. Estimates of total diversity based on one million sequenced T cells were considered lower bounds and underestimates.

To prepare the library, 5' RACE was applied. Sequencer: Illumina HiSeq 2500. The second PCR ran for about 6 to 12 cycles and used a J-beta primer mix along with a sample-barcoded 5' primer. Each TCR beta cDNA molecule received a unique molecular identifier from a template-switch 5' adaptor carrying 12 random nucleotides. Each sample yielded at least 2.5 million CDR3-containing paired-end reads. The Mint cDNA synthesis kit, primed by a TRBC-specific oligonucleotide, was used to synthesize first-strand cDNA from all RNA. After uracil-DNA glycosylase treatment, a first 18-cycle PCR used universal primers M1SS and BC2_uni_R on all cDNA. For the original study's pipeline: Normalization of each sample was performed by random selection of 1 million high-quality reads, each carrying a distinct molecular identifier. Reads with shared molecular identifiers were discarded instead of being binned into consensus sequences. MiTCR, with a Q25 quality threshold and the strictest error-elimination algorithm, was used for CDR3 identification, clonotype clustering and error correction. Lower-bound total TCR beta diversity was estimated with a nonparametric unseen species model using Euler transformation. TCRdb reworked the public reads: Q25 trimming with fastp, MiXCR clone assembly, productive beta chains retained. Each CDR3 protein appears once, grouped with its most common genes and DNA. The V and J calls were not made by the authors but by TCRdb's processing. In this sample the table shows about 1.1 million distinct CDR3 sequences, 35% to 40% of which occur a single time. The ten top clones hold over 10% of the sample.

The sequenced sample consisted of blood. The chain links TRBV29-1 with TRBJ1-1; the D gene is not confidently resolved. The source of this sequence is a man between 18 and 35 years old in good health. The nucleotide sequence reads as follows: TGCAGCGTTGAATTACATGGAACTAACACTGAAGCTTTCTTT. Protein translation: CSVELHGTNTEAFF.